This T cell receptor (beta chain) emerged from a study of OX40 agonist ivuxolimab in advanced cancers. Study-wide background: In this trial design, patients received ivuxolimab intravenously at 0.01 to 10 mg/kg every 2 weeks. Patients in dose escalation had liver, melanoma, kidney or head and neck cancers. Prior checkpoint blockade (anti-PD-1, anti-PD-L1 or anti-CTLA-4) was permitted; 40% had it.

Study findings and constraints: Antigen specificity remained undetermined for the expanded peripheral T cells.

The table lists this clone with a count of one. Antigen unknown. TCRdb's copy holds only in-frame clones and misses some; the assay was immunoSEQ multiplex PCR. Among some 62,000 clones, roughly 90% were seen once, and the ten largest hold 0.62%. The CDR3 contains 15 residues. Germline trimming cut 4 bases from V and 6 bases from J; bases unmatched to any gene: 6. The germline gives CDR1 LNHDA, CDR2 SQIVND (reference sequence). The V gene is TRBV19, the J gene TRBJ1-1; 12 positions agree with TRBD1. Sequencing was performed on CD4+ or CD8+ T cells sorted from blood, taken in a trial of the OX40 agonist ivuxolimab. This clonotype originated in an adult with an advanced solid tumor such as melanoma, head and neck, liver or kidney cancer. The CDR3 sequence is CASSTSGTGGSEAFF. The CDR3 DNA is TGTGCCAGTAGTACCTCCGGGACAGGGGGCTCTGAAGCTTTCTTT.